The T cell receptor beta chain described here comes from a study of control samples from healthy donors and cancer patients. Using immunoSEQ multiplex PCR, the repertoire was profiled, and TCRdb retains in-frame clones only, with some absent. The sample yields about 220,000 clones, 85% to 95% seen once. Trimming cost V 2 bases and J 7 bases, with 9 bases left between them. Germline CDR1 DFQATT, CDR2 SNEGSKA (reference sequence). The CDR3 has 11 residues. The receptor comes from a man aged 50-60 years in good health. The chain uses TRBV20-1 and TRBJ2-7; D is unresolved. The sample consisted of blood. The CDR3 coding sequence is TGCAGTGCTAGACTAATTTGGGAGCAGTACTTC. Protein product: CSARLIWEQYF.